This T cell receptor beta chain is drawn from a study of Graves' ophthalmopathy and Graves' hyperthyroidism listed by TCRdb under 2018. With respect to the entire study: Peripheral blood was collected at initial diagnosis, prior to any treatment. A discovery set of 95 to 100 patients (roughly 43 ophthalmopathy, some 58 stable hyperthyroidism) was enrolled to explore V-J signatures distinguishing ophthalmopathy from hyperthyroidism. The independent validation cohort included roughly 19 hyperthyroidism patients plus 17 patients who later progressed from hyperthyroidism to ophthalmopathy. Following sample collection, hyperthyroidism patients were given methimazole at a starting dose of 30 mg daily, and ophthalmopathy patients were given high-dose intravenous methylprednisolone. In total, around 130 blood samples were TCR-sequenced: 40 to 45 ophthalmopathy, some 75 hyperthyroidism and some 17 hyperthyroidism-to-ophthalmopathy patients. In about six hyperthyroidism patients, T-cell repertoires of thyroid tissue and blood were compared. TCR beta repertoire signatures were used to distinguish Graves' ophthalmopathy from Graves' hyperthyroidism and to predict progression to ophthalmopathy.

For repertoire sequencing, TCR beta CDR3 regions were amplified from RNA transcripts. HTBI primers and the Qiagen OneStep RT-PCR kit were used in a first-round RT-PCR, which was followed by a second-round multiplex PCR, size selection and purification. Sequencing of the libraries was carried out on an Illumina HiSeq2000 in paired-end mode with 100 bp reads. Turning to the authors' computational methods: Reads were processed with SOAPnuke, discarding reads with adapters, uncalled bases, mean Phred below 15, or no exact constant-primer or identifier match. COPE v1.2.5 was used to merge high-quality paired reads. Clonotypes were defined as unique nucleotide sequences and were aligned to IMGT TRB V, D and J references using MiTCR v1.1. Analysis was restricted to V-J combinations with a frequency above 0.0001, which covered 99.2% of repertoires. For each V-J combination, a TCR clonal expansion and chaos score was defined as the ratio of F50 clonal expansion to chaos observed in the TCRdist matrix. Welch's t-statistics and random forest were used to reduce the features to about 12 V-J combinations, which were then used as input to a naive Bayes classifier. The similarity between thyroid and blood repertoires was quantified using the Morisita-Horn index. TCRdb reprocessing: public reads trimmed at Q25 with fastp, clones called with MiXCR, in-frame beta chains kept. Every entry covers one CDR3 protein and lists the most common genes and DNA from its rows. It is TCRdb's table, rather than the study itself, that gives the V and J calls and clone size. This sample gives 500,000 to 800,000 distinct CDR3 sequences in total; just over 40% of them show up just once. Of the sample, roughly 3% falls within the top ten clones.

General conclusions and limits of the study: Most of the expanded thyroid clonotypes with a frequency above 0.001 were also detected in blood, and it was suggested that the thyroid immune response may be reflected by blood repertoires. Sample size was not statistically predetermined, and group allocation was not concealed from the investigators. Ophthalmopathy was separated from stable hyperthyroidism by the 13-signature model with roughly 88% sensitivity and about 81% specificity in cross-validation and with 80%/75% in the test set. In validation, the model predicted ophthalmopathy progression with more than 70% sensitivity and around 72% specificity; some 13 predicted patients were CT-confirmed with GO in a median of about 6.2 months.

The ophthalmopathy patients had moderately to severely active disease, with a Clinical Activity Score of 3 or higher, a NOSPECS grade of 4 or higher, and a disease duration of less than 3 months. Anyone with other autoimmune diseases, uncontrolled infections, pregnancy or lactation was excluded from the study. Clinical symptoms, serum thyroxine, TRAb, thyroid ultrasound and orbital computed tomography formed the basis of the diagnosis. Ficoll-Paque density gradient centrifugation was used to isolate PBMCs from 8 to 10 ml of fresh peripheral blood. Trizol reagent was used to extract the total RNA, and its quality was then checked on an Agilent 2100 Bioanalyzer. This clonotype was counted between two and nine times. Its recognized antigen is unknown. No base quality information exists; no much larger clone differs at one position. A distance of 11 bases separates the germline ends of V and J, which lose 6 bases and 2 bases respectively. The CDR3 spans 15 residues, from the cysteine through the phenylalanine. Of all the DNA, just the CDR3 is kept, 45 bases in frame from base 1. From the germline V gene, CDR1 is SGHNT and CDR2 is YENEEA.

The clonotype comes from an adult man with Graves' ophthalmopathy. The rearranged chain carries TRBV11-3 and TRBJ1-6; a confident D gene designation cannot be given. Sequences were obtained from peripheral blood. Here is the DNA: TGTGCCAGCAGTTATTACGGACCCTATAATTCACCCCTCCACTTT. Its translation is CASSYYGPYNSPLHF.